This T cell receptor (beta chain) was recorded in a study of blood T cell repertoires in COVID-19. Study-wide background: From T cells, B-cell-depleted T cells, or PBMCs came the material, which was cDNA or gDNA.

Trimming cost V 3 bases and J 6 bases, with 16 bases left between them. Germline values: CDR1 SGDLS, CDR2 YYNGEE. The CDR3 sequence is 16 residues long. Sequenced by immunoSEQ multiplex PCR; TCRdb stores in-frame clones only, minus some. The sample contains under 250,000 clones, 83% of which appear only once. This chain connects TRBV9 to TRBJ1-6, with a possible D match to TRBD1 (5 bases). The sequence derives from a woman in her thirties or forties with active or convalescent COVID-19. What was sequenced was peripheral blood. CDR3 amino acids: CASSAHRTSLNSPLHF. CDR3 sequence (DNA): TGTGCCAGCAGCGCTCATCGGACATCGCTTAATTCACCCCTCCACTTT.